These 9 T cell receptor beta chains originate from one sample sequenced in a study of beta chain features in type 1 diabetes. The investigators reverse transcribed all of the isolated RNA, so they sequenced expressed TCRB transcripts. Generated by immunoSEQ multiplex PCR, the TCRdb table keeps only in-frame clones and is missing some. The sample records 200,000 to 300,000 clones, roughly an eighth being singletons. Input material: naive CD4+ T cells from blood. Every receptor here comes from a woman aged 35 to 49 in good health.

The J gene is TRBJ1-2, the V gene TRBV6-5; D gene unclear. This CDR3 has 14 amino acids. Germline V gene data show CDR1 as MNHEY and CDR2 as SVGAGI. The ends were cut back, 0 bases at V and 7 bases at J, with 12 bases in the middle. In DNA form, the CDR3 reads TGTGCCAGCAGTTACTCCACTCGTACGGGTGGCTACACCTTC. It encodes CASSYSTRTGGYTF.

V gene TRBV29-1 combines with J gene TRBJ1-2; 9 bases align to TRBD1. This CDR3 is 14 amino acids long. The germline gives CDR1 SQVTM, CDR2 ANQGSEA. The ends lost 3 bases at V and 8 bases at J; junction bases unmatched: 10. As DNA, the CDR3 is TGCAGCGTTGACGCTACACAGGGGGCGCAGGGCTACACCTTC. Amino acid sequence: CSVDATQGAQGYTF.

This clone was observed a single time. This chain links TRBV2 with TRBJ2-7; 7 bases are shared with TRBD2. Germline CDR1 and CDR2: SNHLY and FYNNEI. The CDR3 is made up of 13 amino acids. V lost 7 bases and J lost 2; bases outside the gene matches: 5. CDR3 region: CASIRDYAYEQYF. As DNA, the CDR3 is TGTGCCAGCATCCGGGACTACGCCTACGAGCAGTACTTC.

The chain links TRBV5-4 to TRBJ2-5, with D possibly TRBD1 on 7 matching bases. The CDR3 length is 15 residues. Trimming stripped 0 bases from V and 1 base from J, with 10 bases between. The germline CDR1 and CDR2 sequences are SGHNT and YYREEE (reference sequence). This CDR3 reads CASSLAQGGQETQYF. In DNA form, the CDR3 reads TGTGCCAGCAGCTTGGCTCAGGGGGGCCAAGAGACCCAGTACTTC. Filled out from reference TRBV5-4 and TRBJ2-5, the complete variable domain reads ETGVTQSPTHLIKTRGQQVTLRCSSQSGHNTVSWYQQALGQGPQFIFQYYREEENGRGNFPPRFSGLQFPNYSSELNVNALELDDSALYLCASSLAQGGQETQYFGPGTRLLVL.

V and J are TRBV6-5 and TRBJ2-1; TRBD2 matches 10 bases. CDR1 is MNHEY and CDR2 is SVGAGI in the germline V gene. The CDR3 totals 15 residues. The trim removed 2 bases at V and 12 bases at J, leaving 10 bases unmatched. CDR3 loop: CASSYGASGGFGQFF. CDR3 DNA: TGTGCCAGCAGTTACGGGGCTAGCGGGGGATTTGGGCAGTTCTTC.

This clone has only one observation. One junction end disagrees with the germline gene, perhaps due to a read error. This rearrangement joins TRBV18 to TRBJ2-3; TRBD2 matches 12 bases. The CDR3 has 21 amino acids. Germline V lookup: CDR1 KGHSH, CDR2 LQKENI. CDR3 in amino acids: CASSPFSTSGASGGAEDAQYF. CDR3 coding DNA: TGTGCCAGCTCACCATTCTCGACTAGCGGGGCTAGCGGGGGGGCCGAAGATGCGCAGTATTTT.

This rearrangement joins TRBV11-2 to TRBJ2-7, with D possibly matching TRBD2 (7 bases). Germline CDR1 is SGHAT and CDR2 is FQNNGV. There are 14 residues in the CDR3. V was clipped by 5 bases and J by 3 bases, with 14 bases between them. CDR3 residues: CASSPPGGSYEQYF. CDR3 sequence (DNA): TGTGCCAGCAGCCCGCCGGGGGGCAGCTACGAGCAGTACTTC.

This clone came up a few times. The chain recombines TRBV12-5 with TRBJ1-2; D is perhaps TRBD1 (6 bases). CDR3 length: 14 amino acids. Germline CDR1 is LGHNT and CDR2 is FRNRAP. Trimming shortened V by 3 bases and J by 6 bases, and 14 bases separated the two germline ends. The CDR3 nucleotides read TGTGCTAGTGGTTTACGGGGGGCTGAGGATGGCTACACCTTC. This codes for CASGLRGAEDGYTF.

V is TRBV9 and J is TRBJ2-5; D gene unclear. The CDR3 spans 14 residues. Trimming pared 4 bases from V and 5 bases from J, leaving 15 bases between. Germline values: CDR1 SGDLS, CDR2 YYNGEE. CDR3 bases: TGTGCCAGCAGCTACCCGTCCCCGAGGGAGACCCAGTACTTC. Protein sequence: CASSYPSPRETQYF.